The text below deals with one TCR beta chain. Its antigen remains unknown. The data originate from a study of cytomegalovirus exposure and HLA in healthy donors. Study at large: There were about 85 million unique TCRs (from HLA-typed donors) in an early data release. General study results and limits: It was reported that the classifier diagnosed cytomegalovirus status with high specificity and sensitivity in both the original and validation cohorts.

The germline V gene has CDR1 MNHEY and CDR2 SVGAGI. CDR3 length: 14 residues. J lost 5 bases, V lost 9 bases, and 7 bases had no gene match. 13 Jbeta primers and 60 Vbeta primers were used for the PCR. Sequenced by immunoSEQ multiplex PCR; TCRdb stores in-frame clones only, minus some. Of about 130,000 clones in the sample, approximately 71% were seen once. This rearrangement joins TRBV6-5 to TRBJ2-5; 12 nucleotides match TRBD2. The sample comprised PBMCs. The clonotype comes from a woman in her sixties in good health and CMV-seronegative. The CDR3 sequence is CASTLAGGWETQYF. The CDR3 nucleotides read TGTGCCAGTACACTAGCGGGGGGATGGGAGACCCAGTACTTC.